This is a list of T cell receptor beta chains from one sample in a study of PD-1 blockade in classical Hodgkin lymphoma. Only in-frame clones appear in the TCRdb table, and some are missing; sequencing was by immunoSEQ multiplex PCR. Found here are roughly 40,000 clones, 60% to 70% of them singletons; the top ten hold around 3%. The sequenced sample was peripheral blood mononuclear cells (PBMCs), obtained before the fourth cycle of nivolumab. These receptors were taken from a human donor with classical Hodgkin lymphoma. CDR3s include the opening cysteine and the closing phenylalanine or tryptophan. The D gene is left open where the match is weak. The size field is filled for only some rows; it gives once, few, many or a size class.

CDR3	DNA	V	J	size	D
CASSEWTGEGVYEQYF	TGTGCCAGCAGTGAGTGGACAGGGGAAGGGGTCTACGAGCAGTACTTC	TRBV6-1	TRBJ2-7	.	TRBD1
CAWSVWGWDEQFF	TGTGCCTGGAGTGTCTGGGGTTGGGATGAGCAGTTCTTC	TRBV30	TRBJ2-1	.	.
CASSYSRQGLNEQYF	TGTGCCAGCAGTTACTCCCGACAGGGTTTGAACGAGCAGTACTTC	TRBV6-5	TRBJ2-7	.	TRBD1
CASSLARNTEAFF	TGTGCCAGCAGCTTAGCCAGAAACACTGAAGCTTTCTTT	TRBV7-8	TRBJ1-1	.	.
CSVDKWYRGRFEQYF	TGCAGCGTTGATAAGTGGTACAGGGGCCGGTTCGAGCAGTACTTC	TRBV29-1	TRBJ2-7	.	TRBD1
CARFKTEAFF	TGCGCCAGGTTTAAGACTGAAGCTTTCTTT	TRBV10-1	TRBJ1-1	.	.
CATLDGSGANVLTF	TGTGCCACCCTAGACGGTTCTGGGGCCAACGTCCTGACTTTC	TRBV19	TRBJ2-6	few	.
CASSLFSSTDTQYF	TGCGCCAGCAGCTTGTTCTCTAGCACAGATACGCAGTATTTT	TRBV5-1	TRBJ2-3	.	.
CASSFGLGQLNTEAFF	TGCGCCAGCAGCTTCGGATTGGGACAGCTGAACACTGAAGCTTTCTTT	TRBV5-1	TRBJ1-1	.	TRBD1
CASSRDRGYYGYTF	TGTGCCAGCAGCCGGGACAGGGGTTACTATGGCTACACCTTC	TRBV28	TRBJ1-2	.	TRBD1
CASRERGNSYEQYF	TGTGCCAGTAGAGAGAGGGGGAACTCCTACGAGCAGTACTTC	TRBV7-9	TRBJ2-7	.	.
CASSQDALGNSPLHF	TGCGCCAGCAGCCAAGATGCGTTGGGGAATTCACCTCTCCACTTT	TRBV4-3	TRBJ1-6	.	.
CASSFWDANYGYTF	TGTGCCAGCAGTTTCTGGGACGCAAACTATGGCTACACCTTC	TRBV28	TRBJ1-2	many	.
CAWSVRKEASGNTIYF	TGTGCCTGGAGTGTACGAAAGGAGGCTTCTGGAAACACCATATATTTT	TRBV30	TRBJ1-3	few	.
CASSVRASGGVTDTQYF	TGTGCCAGCAGCGTACGGGCTAGCGGGGGGGTGACAGATACGCAGTATTTT	TRBV9	TRBJ2-3	.	TRBD2